The present TCR beta chain was sequenced within a study of blood T cell repertoires in COVID-19. About the research overall: Samples of COVID-19 (acute and convalescent) were obtained from the United States, Italy and Spain.

Sequencing used immunoSEQ multiplex PCR; TCRdb keeps in-frame clones, though not all of them. Of about 280,000 clones listed, around 85% were seen once; the top ten hold 2% to 3%. V was pared by 4 bases and J by 4 bases, with 11 bases of the junction left unmatched. This CDR3 contains 16 residues. The germline CDR1 and CDR2 sequences are SNHLY and FYNNEI. The chain uses TRBV2 and TRBJ2-3; TRBD1 agrees at 7 bases. Input material: PBMCs or T cells enriched from blood (not recorded which). The source is a woman between 50 and 59 years old who had recovered from COVID-19. The CDR3 nucleotides read TGTGCCAGCAGTGCAAGACAGGGAATCGGCGCAGATACGCAGTATTTT. The encoded protein is CASSARQGIGADTQYF.